These 13 T cell receptor beta chains were all obtained from the same sample, sequenced in a study of cytomegalovirus exposure and HLA in healthy donors. Primers: 60 Vbeta forward and 13 Jbeta reverse. Some clones are missing from TCRdb's copy, which holds only in-frame ones; the method was immunoSEQ multiplex PCR. The sample shows about 110,000 clones, 65% to 80% of them seen only once. The sequenced sample was PBMCs. The receptor set was obtained from a female donor in good health and CMV-seropositive.

V gene TRBV2 combines with J gene TRBJ1-5; 7 bases are a match to TRBD1. After removal of 10 bases from V and 4 bases from J, the junction contained 7 bases not matched to a gene. This CDR3 is built from 13 residues. Per the germline V gene, CDR1 is SNHLY and CDR2 is FYNNEI. DNA of the CDR3: TGTGCCATCGGGAGGGGGCGGAATCAGCCCCAGCATTTT. Its translation is CAIGRGRNQPQHF.

The chain links TRBV7-6 to TRBJ1-5; D might be TRBD1 (6 bases). Germline values: CDR1 SGHVS, CDR2 FNYEAQ. V shed 5 bases and J shed 2 bases, with 16 bases lying between them. The CDR3 is 16 amino acids. The CDR3 DNA sequence: TGTGCCAGCAGCCGGGCGAGGGGGACACGCAATCAGCCCCAGCATTTT. This encodes CASSRARGTRNQPQHF.

The chain carries TRBV2 and TRBJ2-5; D gene uncertain. The germline gives CDR1 SNHLY, CDR2 FYNNEI. This CDR3 has 11 amino acids. Trimming shortened V by 8 bases and J by 5 bases, and 9 bases separated the two germline ends. This CDR3 is CASGRHETQYF. The CDR3 coding sequence is TGTGCCAGCGGCCGCCACGAGACCCAGTACTTC.

The chain uses TRBV5-1 and TRBJ2-5, with 9 bases matching TRBD1. V trimming: 8 bases; J trimming: 5 bases; junction bases outside the gene matches: 10. Germline CDR1 is SGHRS and CDR2 is YFSETQ. The CDR3 runs 14 residues. In DNA form, the CDR3 reads TGCGCCAGTGTCAGGGACAGGGCCGGCGAGACCCAGTACTTC. It is translated as CASVRDRAGETQYF.

The V call is TRBV7-8, the J call TRBJ2-2; D is possibly TRBD1 (6 bases). Germline CDR1 reads SGHVS; CDR2 reads FQNEAQ. This CDR3 is 14 amino acids long. With 7 bases removed from V and 1 base from J, the gap between germline ends came to 10 bases. CDR3 in amino acids: CASTYRENTGELFF. The DNA of the CDR3 is TGTGCCAGCACATACAGGGAGAACACCGGGGAGCTGTTTTTT. Combining the CDR3 with reference TRBV7-8 and TRBJ2-2 gives the whole variable domain GAGVSQSPRYKVAKRGQDVALRCDPISGHVSLFWYQQALGQGPEFLTYFQNEAQLDKSGLPSDRFFAERPEGSVSTLKIQRTQQEDSAVYLCASTYRENTGELFFGEGSRLTVL.

The chain links TRBV10-1 to TRBJ2-7, with 10 bases aligning to TRBD1. Germline CDR1 and CDR2: WNHNN and SYGVQD (reference sequence). CDR3 size: 14 residues. V was pared by 6 bases and J by 6 bases, with 8 bases of the junction left unmatched. CDR3 region: CASSTDRGRFEQYF. The CDR3 nucleotides are TGCGCCAGCAGCACTGACAGGGGGCGGTTCGAGCAGTACTTC.

The gene calls are TRBV28 and TRBJ1-3; tentative D call: TRBD1 (5 bases). The germline V gene encodes CDR1 MDHEN and CDR2 SYDVKM. The CDR3 is 15 residues long. V lost 3 bases and J 1 base, leaving 10 bases between the germline ends. The CDR3 protein is CASSFPGISGNTIYF. The CDR3 DNA follows: TGTGCCAGCAGTTTCCCAGGGATATCTGGAAACACCATATATTTT.

CDR3 coding DNA: TGTGCCAGCAGAAAGGGACTAGCGGGACGAACGAACACCGGGGAGCTGTTTTTT. This gives the protein CASRKGLAGRTNTGELFF. This sequence joins TRBV2 and TRBJ2-2, with 13 bases that match TRBD2. V lost 6 bases to trimming and J lost 0 bases; unmatched junction nucleotides: 7. CDR1 SNHLY and CDR2 FYNNEI come from the germline V gene. The CDR3 runs 18 residues.

This clone was seen only a few times. The rearrangement joins TRBV28 to TRBJ2-7, with 15 bases aligning to TRBD2. This CDR3 is 16 amino acids long. CDR1 is MDHEN, CDR2 SYDVKM, per germline. V lost 5 bases and J lost 10; bases outside the gene matches: 12. The CDR3 here is CASSTGLAGGFTLQYF. DNA for the CDR3: TGTGCCAGCAGTACGGGACTAGCGGGAGGTTTCACTTTACAGTACTTC.

This clone was counted between two and nine times. The genes are TRBV6-1 and TRBJ1-1; tentative D call: TRBD1 (6 bases). The germline CDR1 and CDR2 sequences are MNHNS and SASEGT. The CDR3 sequence is 14 residues long. V gave up 11 bases and J gave up 1 base, with 17 bases separating them. CDR3 bases: TGTGCCGGCGTAGGGGGAAAGGGGAACACTGAAGCTTTCTTT. Translation: CAGVGGKGNTEAFF.

This clone was detected only once. V gene TRBV2 combines with J gene TRBJ2-2; weak D call: TRBD1 (5 bases). V gave up 4 bases and J gave up 3 bases, with 9 bases separating them. The CDR3 totals 14 residues. From germline, CDR1 is SNHLY and CDR2 FYNNEI. The CDR3 DNA sequence: TGTGCCAGCAGTGTTCAAGGGGACACCGGGGAGCTGTTTTTT. Its translation: CASSVQGDTGELFF.

This rearrangement joins TRBV6-6 to TRBJ2-7; TRBD2 might be the D (6 bases). Trimming stripped 0 bases from V and 6 bases from J, with 15 bases between. CDR3 size: 15 residues. Germline CDR1 is MNHNY and CDR2 is SVGAGI (reference sequence). CDR3: CASSYSLWQGGEQYF. In DNA form, the CDR3 reads TGTGCCAGCAGTTACTCGCTGTGGCAGGGAGGCGAGCAGTACTTC.

This chain uses TRBV5-1 with TRBJ1-1; D might be TRBD1 (5 bases). The CDR3 is made up of 13 amino acids. In germline, CDR1 is SGHRS, CDR2 YFSETQ. Trimming took 0 bases from V and 6 from J, leaving 9 bases between them. CDR3 in DNA: TGCGCCAGCAGCTTGGAGGGGTTCGCTGAAGCTTTCTTT. Translated: CASSLEGFAEAFF.